The present T cell receptor (beta chain) was sequenced within a study of cytomegalovirus exposure and HLA in healthy donors. The CDR3 spans 15 residues. CDR1 is MDHEN and CDR2 is SYDVKM in the germline V gene. Trimming took off 5 bases at V and 1 base at J, with 15 bases between the two ends. In the case of this clone: Its matching antigen is unknown.

Study conclusions and caveats: Later analysis found that TCR beta chains associated with HLA were more clonally expanded than other, equally common chains.

PCR involved 60 Vbeta and 13 Jbeta primers. Data came from immunoSEQ multiplex PCR; TCRdb stores just in-frame clones and leaves some out. The table records under 150,000 clones, about 80% of them present only once. The sequencing sample was made of PBMCs. The receptor comes from a middle-aged woman in good health and CMV-seronegative. This chain links TRBV28 with TRBJ2-7, with TRBD1 as a possible D gene (6 bases). CDR3 sequence: CASSPPETGSYEQYF. CDR3 coding DNA: TGTGCCAGCAGTCCACCCGAGACAGGATCCTACGAGCAGTACTTC.